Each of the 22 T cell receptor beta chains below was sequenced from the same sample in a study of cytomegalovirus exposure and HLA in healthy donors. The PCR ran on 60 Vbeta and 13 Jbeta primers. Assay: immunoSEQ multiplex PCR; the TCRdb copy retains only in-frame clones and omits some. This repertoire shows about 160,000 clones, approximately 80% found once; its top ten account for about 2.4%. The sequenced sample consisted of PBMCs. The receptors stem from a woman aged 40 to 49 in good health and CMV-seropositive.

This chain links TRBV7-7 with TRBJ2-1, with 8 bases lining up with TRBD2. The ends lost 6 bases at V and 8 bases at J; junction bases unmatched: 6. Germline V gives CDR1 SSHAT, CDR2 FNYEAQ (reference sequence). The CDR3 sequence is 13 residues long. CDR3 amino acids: CASSLTGLDEQFF. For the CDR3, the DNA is TGTGCCAGCAGTCTTACGGGACTAGATGAGCAGTTCTTC.

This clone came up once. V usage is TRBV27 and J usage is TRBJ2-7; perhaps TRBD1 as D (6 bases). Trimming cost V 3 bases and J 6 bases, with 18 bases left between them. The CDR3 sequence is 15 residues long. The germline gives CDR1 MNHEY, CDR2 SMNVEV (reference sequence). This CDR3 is CASSLNTNRDREQYF. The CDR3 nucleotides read TGTGCCAGCAGTTTGAACACCAACAGGGACCGCGAGCAGTACTTC.

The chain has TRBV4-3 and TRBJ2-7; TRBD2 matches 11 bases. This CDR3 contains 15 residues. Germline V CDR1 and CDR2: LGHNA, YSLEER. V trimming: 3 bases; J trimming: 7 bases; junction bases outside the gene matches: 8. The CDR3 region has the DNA TGCGCCAGCAGCCATGATGGACTAGCGGGTGGAGAGCAGTACTTC. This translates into CASSHDGLAGGEQYF.

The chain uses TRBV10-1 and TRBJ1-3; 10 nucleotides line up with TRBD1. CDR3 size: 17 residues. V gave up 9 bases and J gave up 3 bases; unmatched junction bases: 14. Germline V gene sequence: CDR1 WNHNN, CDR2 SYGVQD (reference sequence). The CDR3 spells CASGDRDRGEDGNTIYF. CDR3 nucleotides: TGCGCCAGTGGGGACCGGGACAGGGGAGAAGATGGAAACACCATATATTTT.

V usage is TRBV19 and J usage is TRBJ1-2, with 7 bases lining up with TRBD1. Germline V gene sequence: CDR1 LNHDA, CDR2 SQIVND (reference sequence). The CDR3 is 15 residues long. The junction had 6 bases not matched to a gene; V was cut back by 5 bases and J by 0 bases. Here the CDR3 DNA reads TGTGCCAGTAGTCTCACAGGGGTTACTAACTATGGCTACACCTTC. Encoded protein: CASSLTGVTNYGYTF.

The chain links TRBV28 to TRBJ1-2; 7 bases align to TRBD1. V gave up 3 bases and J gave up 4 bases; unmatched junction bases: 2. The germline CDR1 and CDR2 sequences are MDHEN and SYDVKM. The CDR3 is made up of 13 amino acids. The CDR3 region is CASSLAGGYGYTF. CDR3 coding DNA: TGTGCCAGCAGTTTGGCAGGGGGCTATGGCTACACCTTC.

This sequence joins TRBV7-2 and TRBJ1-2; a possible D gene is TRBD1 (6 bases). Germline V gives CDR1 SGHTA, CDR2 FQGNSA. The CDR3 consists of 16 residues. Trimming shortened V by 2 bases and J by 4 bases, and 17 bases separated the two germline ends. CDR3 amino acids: CASSLRIQGSSYGYTF. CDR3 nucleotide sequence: TGTGCCAGCAGCTTAAGGATTCAGGGGTCATCCTATGGCTACACCTTC.

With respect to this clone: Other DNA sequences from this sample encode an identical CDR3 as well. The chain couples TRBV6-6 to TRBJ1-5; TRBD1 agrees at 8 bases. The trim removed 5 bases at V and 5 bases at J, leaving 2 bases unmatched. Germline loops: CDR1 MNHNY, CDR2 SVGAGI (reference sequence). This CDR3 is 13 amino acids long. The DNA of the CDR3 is TGTGCCAGCAGTACGACAGGGGATCAGCCCCAGCATTTT. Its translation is CASSTTGDQPQHF.

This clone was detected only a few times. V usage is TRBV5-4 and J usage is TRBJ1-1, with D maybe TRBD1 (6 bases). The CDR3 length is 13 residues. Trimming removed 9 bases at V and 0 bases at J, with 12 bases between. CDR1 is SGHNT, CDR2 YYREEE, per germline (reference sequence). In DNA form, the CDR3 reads TGTGCCACCGGACAGCCCATGAACACTGAAGCTTTCTTT. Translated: CATGQPMNTEAFF.

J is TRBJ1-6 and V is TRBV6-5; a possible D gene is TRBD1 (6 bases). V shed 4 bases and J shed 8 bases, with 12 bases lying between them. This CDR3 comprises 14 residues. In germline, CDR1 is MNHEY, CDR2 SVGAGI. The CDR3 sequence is CASSFTGLDSPLHF. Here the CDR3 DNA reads TGTGCCAGCAGTTTCACAGGGTTGGATTCACCCCTCCACTTT.

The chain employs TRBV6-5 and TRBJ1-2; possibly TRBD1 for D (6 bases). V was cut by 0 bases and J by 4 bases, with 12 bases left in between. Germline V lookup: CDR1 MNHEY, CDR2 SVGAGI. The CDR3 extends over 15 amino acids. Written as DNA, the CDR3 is TGTGCCAGCAGTTACTCATGGGGGCTAATCTATGGCTACACCTTC. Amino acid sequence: CASSYSWGLIYGYTF.

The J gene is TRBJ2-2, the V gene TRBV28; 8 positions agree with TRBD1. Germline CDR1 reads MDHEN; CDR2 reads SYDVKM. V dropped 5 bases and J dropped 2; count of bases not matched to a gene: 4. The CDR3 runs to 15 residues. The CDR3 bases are TGTGCCAGCAGTCCAGGGGGCGCCAACACCGGGGAGCTGTTTTTT. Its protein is CASSPGGANTGELFF.

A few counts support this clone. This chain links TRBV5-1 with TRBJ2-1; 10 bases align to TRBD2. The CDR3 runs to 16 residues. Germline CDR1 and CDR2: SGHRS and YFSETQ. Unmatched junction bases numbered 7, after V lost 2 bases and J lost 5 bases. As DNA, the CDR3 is TGCGCCAGCAGCTTTCGAGCGGGAGGGCGGAACAATGAGCAGTTCTTC. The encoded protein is CASSFRAGGRNNEQFF.

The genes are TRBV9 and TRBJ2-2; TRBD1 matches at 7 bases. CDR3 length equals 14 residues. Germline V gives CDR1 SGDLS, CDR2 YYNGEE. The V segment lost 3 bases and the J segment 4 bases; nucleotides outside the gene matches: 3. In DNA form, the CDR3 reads TGTGCCAGCAGCGGGGACAGCTTCACCGGGGAGCTGTTTTTT. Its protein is CASSGDSFTGELFF.

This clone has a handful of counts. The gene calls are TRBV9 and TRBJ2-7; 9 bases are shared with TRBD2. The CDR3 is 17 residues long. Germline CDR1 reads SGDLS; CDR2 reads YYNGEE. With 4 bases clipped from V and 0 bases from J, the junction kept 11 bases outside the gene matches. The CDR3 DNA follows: TGTGCCAGCAGCCCCCAAAGCGGGGGGCAGAGCTCCTACGAGCAGTACTTC. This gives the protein CASSPQSGGQSSYEQYF.

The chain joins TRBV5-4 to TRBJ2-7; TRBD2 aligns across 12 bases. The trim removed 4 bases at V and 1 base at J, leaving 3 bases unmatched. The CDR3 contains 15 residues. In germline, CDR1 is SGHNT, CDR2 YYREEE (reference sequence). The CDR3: CASSLAGGFSYEQYF. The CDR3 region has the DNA TGTGCCAGCAGCCTAGCGGGAGGGTTTTCCTACGAGCAGTACTTC.

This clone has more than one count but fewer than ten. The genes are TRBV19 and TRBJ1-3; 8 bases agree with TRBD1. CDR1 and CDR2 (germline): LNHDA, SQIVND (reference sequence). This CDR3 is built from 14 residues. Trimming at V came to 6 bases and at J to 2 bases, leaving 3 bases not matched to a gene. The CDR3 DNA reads TGTGCCAGTAGCTACAGGGGGACTGGAAACACCATATATTTT. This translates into CASSYRGTGNTIYF.

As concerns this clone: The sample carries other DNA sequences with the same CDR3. The CDR3 protein is CASRSGGAGTDTQYF. CDR3 bases: TGTGCCAGCAGGAGCGGGGGGGCGGGCACAGATACGCAGTATTTT. The chain joins TRBV6-5 to TRBJ2-3, with 10 bases that match TRBD2. V gave up 6 bases and J gave up 1 base; unmatched junction bases: 4. The CDR3 spans 15 residues. Germline CDR1 MNHEY, CDR2 SVGAGI.

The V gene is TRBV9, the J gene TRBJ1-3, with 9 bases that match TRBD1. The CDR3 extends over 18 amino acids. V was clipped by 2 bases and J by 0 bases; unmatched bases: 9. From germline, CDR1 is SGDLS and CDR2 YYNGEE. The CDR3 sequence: CASSVEAGTGRSGNTIYF. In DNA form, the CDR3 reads TGTGCCAGCAGCGTTGAAGCCGGGACAGGGCGCTCTGGAAACACCATATATTTT.

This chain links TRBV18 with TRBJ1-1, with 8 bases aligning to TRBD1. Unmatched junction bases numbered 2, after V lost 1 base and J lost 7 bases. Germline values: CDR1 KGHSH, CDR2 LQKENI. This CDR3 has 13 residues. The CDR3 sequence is CASSPLTGDEAFF. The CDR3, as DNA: TGTGCCAGCTCACCACTGACAGGGGATGAAGCTTTCTTT.

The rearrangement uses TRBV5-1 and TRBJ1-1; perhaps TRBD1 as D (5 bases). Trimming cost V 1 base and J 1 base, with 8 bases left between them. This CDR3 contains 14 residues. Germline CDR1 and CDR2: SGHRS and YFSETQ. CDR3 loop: CASSLRGTNTEAFF. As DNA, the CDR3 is TGCGCCAGCAGCTTGAGGGGAACGAACACTGAAGCTTTCTTT.

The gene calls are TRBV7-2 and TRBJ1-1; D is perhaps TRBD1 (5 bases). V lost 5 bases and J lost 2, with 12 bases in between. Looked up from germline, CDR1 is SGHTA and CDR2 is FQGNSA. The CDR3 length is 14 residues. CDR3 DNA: TGTGCCAGCAGCCCTCAGGGAGGAAACACTGAAGCTTTCTTT. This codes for CASSPQGGNTEAFF.